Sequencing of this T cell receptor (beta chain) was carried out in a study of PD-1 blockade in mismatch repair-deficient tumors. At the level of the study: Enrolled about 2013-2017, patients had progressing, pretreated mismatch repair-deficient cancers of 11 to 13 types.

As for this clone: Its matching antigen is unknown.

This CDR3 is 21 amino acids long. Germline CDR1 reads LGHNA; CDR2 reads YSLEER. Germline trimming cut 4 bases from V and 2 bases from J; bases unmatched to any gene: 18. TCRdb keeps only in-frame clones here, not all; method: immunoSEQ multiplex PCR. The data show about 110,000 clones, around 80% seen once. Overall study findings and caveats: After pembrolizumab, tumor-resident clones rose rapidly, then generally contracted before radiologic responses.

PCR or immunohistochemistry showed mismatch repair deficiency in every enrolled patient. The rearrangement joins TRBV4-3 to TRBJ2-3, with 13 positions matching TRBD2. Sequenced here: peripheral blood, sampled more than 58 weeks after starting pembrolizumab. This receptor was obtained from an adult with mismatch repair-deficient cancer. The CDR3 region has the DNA TGCGCCAGCAGCCGCCGGGGAAAGGAACTAGCGGGAGGGCCGAACACAGATACGCAGTATTTT. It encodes CASSRRGKELAGGPNTDTQYF.